This T cell receptor beta chain was obtained from a study of blood T cell repertoires in COVID-19. The wider study: Sites in the United States, Italy and Spain provided acute and convalescent COVID-19 samples. The analysed material was cDNA or gDNA that came from T cells, B-cell-depleted T cells, or PBMCs.

Patients in Seattle were enrolled during active infection, then followed longitudinally. Method: immunoSEQ multiplex PCR; TCRdb's copy keeps in-frame clones and lacks some. The repertoire consists of about 49,000 clones, with about 90% occurring once and the leading ten covering more than 2%. This sequence originates from a woman older than 75 with COVID-19, enrolled during active disease. Sequencing was carried out using peripheral blood.

CDR3 protein: CASSLGPVPRVTGELFF. CDR3 sequence (DNA): TGTGCCAGCAGCCTCGGTCCCGTACCCCGGGTAACCGGGGAGCTGTTTTTT. The J gene is TRBJ2-2, the V gene TRBV5-6; D gene uncertain. The CDR3 covers 17 residues. Per the germline V gene, CDR1 is SGHDT and CDR2 is YYEEEE. Deletions cut 4 bases from V and 5 bases from J, with 21 bases between.